This T cell receptor beta chain was identified in a study of T cell responses to AZD1222 COVID-19 vaccine listed by TCRdb under 2021. Turning to the overall study: AZD1222 recipients whose second dose came at about 4 weeks and those whose second dose came at about 12 weeks were combined into one group, since spike-specific TCR depth and breadth did not differ between the two schedules. Trial participants were enrolled by age into 18-55, 56-69 and 70-plus year subgroups, with roughly 150, 30 and 60 TCR-sequenced participants respectively. TCR sequencing was performed for roughly 240 trial participants, of whom around 210 were given two doses of AZD1222 and around 25 were given two doses of MenACWY control vaccine.

As concerns this clone: Its recognized antigen is unknown. Within one base of it there is no much larger clone, and no base qualities were kept.

This specimen's time point label, interpreted: baseline before first vaccination. Vaccinee samples were obtained from the UK trials COV001 and COV002, which included a single-blind randomized controlled phase 2/3 trial of AZD1222 (ChAdOx1 nCoV-19) in healthy adults. For TCRbeta chain sequencing, PBMC samples from trial participants were taken at day 0 and at day 28 after the second dose. The CDR3 regions of human TCRbeta chains were subjected to immunosequencing. The published analysis was carried out like this. TCRs in the repertoires were matched against a reference library of SARS-CoV-2-specific TCRs that had been generated with the MIRA antigen-specificity platform. Breadth was defined as the fraction of unique TCRs that were SARS-CoV-2-associated, and depth was defined as the fraction of total T cells that were SARS-CoV-2-associated. Using the MIRA data, each spike-specific TCR was mapped to the spike region that the TCR reacts to and placed in a CD4 or CD8 class. Log10-transformed breadth and depth values were compared by one-way ANOVA with Sidak's multiple comparisons tests. Not all clones reach the TCRdb copy of this immuneACCESS table, which keeps in-frame sequences only. Checked studies attribute under half of the gap to unresolved V genes and leave the rest unexplained. V, J and clone size are taken as reported in that table, and D and trimming were inferred from the DNA itself. Here the sample has approximately 100,000 clones; about 92% occur a single time. The ten largest clones capture around 1.2% of the sample.

Broader findings and caveats from the paper: The 56-69-year group was small, and its depth increase did not reach significance, likely because of low power. Conclusions about previously exposed vaccinees are limited because only six or seven AZD1222 recipients were SARS-CoV-2 seropositive at baseline. A significant rise in spike-specific TCR breadth and depth was observed after two AZD1222 doses relative to day 0 and relative to MenACWY recipients. The whole spike protein was spanned by vaccine-associated CD4 TCRs, and dominant responses were seen in regions 160-218 and 743-854. Because no samples from the day 14 peak response were available, repertoires could be characterized only after the peak T cell response. Reportedly, close to half of the unique spike-specific TCRs recognized epitopes lying outside the regions that are mutated in the B.1.351 and B.1.1.7 variants. Participants were mostly white British and included more females than males, and it was suggested by the authors that clonal diversity may have been underestimated.

The CDR3 covers 11 residues, taking in both the cysteine and the phenylalanine. The read is trimmed to its CDR3 DNA, 33 bases read in frame from base 1. The V and J ends are trimmed by 2 bases and 3 bases, leaving 2 bases between them. Taken from the germline V gene, the CDR1 and CDR2 loops are SGHTA and FQGNSA. The sequence is built from TRBV7-2 and TRBJ2-7; no confident D gene assignment can be made. The receptor was isolated from an adult in good health. The sequenced sample was peripheral blood, obtained on day 0 of AZD1222 vaccination. The CDR3 protein is CASSLFYEQYF. The nucleotides are TGTGCCAGCAGCTTATTCTACGAGCAGTACTTC.